This T cell receptor (beta chain) was sequenced during a study of OX40 agonist ivuxolimab in advanced cancers. The CDR3 extends over 16 amino acids. V shed 1 base and J 3 bases; nucleotides not matched to a gene: 6. CDR1 and CDR2 from the germline V gene are SEHNR and FQNEAQ (reference sequence). General study findings and limits: The mean number of expanded clones was higher in CD8+ T cells than in CD4+.

About this clone itself: Its antigen is unknown.

Profiling relied on immunoSEQ multiplex PCR, and the TCRdb table lists in-frame clones only, not all of them. The sample has 74,000 or so clones; roughly 86% are singletons. The receptor was isolated from an adult with an advanced solid tumor such as melanoma, head and neck, liver or kidney cancer. V gene TRBV7-9 combines with J gene TRBJ1-2; 9 positions match TRBD1. The sequences come from CD4+ or CD8+ T cells sorted from blood, collected in a trial of the OX40 agonist ivuxolimab. The CDR3 region is CASSLGWDREDYGYTF. The CDR3, as DNA: TGTGCCAGCAGCTTAGGGTGGGACAGGGAGGACTATGGCTACACCTTC.